This record covers a single T cell receptor (beta chain). TCRdb keeps only in-frame clones here, not all; method: immunoSEQ multiplex PCR. Of over 150,000 clones listed, about 86% were seen once; the top ten hold around 2.1%. V lost 2 bases to trimming and J lost 3 bases; unmatched junction nucleotides: 5. The CDR3 length is 15 residues. The V gene's germline CDR1 is MNHEY and CDR2 SVGAGI. This entry is derived from a study of cytomegalovirus exposure and HLA in healthy donors. The sequenced material came from PBMCs. The gene calls are TRBV6-5 and TRBJ1-2, with 8 nucleotides matching TRBD1. The sequence was collected from a human donor in good health. The DNA for the CDR3 is TGTGCCAGCAGTTACCAATCAGGGGGCTACTATGGCTACACCTTC. This sequence encodes CASSYQSGGYYGYTF.